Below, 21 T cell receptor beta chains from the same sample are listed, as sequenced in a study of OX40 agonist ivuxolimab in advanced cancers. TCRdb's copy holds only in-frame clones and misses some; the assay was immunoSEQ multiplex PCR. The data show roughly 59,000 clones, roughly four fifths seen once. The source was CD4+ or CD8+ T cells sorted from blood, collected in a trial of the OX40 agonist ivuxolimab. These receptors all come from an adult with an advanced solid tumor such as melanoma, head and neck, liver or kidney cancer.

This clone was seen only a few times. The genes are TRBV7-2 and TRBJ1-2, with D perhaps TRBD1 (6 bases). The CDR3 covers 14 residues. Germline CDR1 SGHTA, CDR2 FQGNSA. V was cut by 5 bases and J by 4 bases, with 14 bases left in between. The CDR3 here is CASSNDRPLYGYTF. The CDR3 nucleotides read TGTGCCAGCAGCAACGACAGGCCCCTCTATGGCTACACCTTC.

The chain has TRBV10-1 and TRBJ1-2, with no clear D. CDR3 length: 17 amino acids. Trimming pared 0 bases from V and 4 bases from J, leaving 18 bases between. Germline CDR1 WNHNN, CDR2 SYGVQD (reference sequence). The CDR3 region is CASSESIGASGGYGYTF. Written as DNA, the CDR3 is TGCGCCAGCAGTGAGTCGATTGGAGCCTCCGGAGGCTATGGCTACACCTTC.

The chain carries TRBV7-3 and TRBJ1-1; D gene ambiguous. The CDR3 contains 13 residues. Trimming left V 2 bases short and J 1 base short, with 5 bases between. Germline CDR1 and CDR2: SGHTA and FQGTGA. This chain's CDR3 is CASSLVGNTEAFF. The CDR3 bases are TGTGCCAGCAGCTTAGTAGGGAACACTGAAGCTTTCTTT.

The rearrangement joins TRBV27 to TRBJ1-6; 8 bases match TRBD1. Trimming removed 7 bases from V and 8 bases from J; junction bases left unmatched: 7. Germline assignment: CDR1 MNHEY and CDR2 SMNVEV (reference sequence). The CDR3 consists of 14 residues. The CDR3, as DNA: TGTGCCAGCAAACTCGGACAGGGTGATTCACCCCTCCACTTT. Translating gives CASKLGQGDSPLHF.

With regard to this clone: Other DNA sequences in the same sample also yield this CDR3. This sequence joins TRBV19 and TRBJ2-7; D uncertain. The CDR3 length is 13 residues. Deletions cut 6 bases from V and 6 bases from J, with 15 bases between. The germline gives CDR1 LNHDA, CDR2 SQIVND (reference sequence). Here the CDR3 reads CASSIRWPFEQYF. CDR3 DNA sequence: TGTGCCAGTAGCATAAGATGGCCATTCGAGCAGTACTTC. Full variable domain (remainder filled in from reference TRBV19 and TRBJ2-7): DGGITQSPKYLFRKEGQNVTLSCEQNLNHDAMYWYRQDPGQGLRLIYYSQIVNDFQKGDIAEGYSVSREKKESFPLTVTSAQKNPTAFYLCASSIRWPFEQYFGPGTRLTVT.

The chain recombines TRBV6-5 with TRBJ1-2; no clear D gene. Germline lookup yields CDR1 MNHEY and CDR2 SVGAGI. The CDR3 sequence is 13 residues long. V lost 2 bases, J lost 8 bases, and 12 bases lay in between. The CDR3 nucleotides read TGTGCCAGCAGTTACAGGCCGGGCTGGGGCTACACCTTC. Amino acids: CASSYRPGWGYTF.

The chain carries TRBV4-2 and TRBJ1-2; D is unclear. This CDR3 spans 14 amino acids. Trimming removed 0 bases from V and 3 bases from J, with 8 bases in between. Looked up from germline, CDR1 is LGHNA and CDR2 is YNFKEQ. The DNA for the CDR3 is TGTGCCAGCAGCCAAGATGTGGTTGACTATGGCTACACCTTC. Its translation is CASSQDVVDYGYTF.

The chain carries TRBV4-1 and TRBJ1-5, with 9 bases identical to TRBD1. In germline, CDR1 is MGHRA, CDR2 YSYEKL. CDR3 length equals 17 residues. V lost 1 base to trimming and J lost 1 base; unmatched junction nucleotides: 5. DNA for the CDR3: TGCGCCAGCAGCCAAGGGGGACAGGGTCTAAGCAATCAGCCCCAGCATTTT. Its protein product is CASSQGGQGLSNQPQHF.

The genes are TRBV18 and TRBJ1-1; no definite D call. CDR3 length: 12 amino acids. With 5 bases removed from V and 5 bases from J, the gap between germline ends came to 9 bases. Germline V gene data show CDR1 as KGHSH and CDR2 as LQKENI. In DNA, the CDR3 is TGTGCCAGCTCATACACATGGACTGAAGCTTTCTTT. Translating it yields CASSYTWTEAFF. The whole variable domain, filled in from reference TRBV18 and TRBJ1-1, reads NAGVMQNPRHLVRRRGQEARLRCSPMKGHSHVYWYRQLPEEGLKFMVYLQKENIIDESGMPKERFSAEFPKEGPSILRIQQVVRGDSAAYFCASSYTWTEAFFGQGTRLTVV.

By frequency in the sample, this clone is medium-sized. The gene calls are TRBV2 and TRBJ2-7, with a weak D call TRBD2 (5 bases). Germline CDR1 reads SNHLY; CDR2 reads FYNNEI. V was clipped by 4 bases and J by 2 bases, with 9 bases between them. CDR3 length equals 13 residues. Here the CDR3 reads CASSVNSAYEQYF. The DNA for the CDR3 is TGTGCCAGCAGTGTAAATAGCGCCTACGAGCAGTACTTC.

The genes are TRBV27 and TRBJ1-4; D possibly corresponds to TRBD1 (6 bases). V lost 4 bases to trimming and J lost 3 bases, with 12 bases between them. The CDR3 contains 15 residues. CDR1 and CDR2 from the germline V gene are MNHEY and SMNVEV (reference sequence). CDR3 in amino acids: CASSSVGAANEKLFF. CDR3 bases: TGTGCCAGCAGTTCCGTGGGGGCGGCTAATGAAAAACTGTTTTTT.

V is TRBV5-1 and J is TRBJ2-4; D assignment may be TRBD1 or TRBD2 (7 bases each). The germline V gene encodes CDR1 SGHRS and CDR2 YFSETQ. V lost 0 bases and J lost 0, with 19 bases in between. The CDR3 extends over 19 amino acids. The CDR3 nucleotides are TGCGCCAGCAGCTTGGTGTCAGGGGGGGCGGCTTTAGCCAAAAACATTCAGTACTTC. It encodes CASSLVSGGAALAKNIQYF.

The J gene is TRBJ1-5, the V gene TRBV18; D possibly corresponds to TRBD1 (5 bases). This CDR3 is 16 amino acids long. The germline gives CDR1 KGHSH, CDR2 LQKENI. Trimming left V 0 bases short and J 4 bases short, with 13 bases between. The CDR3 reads CASSPPGMTENQPQHF. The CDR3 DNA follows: TGTGCCAGCTCACCACCGGGGATGACAGAGAATCAGCCCCAGCATTTT.

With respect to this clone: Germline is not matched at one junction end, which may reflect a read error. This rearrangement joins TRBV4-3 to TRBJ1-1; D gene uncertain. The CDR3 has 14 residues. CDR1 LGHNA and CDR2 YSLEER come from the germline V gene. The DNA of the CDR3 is TGCGCCAGCAGCCAAGATAACGGGAAAGGTGAAGATTTCTTT. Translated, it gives CASSQDNGKGEDFF.

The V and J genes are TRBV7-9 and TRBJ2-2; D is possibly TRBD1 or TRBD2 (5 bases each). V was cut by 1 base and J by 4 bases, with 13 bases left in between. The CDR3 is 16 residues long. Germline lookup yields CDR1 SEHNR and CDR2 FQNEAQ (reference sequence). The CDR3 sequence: CASSLVTGARTGELFF. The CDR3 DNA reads TGTGCCAGCAGCTTAGTAACCGGGGCCCGCACCGGGGAGCTGTTTTTT.

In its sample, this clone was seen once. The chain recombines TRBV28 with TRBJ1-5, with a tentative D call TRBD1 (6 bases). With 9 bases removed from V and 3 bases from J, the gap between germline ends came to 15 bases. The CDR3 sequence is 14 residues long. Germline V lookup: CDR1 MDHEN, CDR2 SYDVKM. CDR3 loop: CASLTGFLNQPQHF. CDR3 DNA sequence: TGTGCCAGTCTAACAGGGTTTCTCAATCAGCCCCAGCATTTT.

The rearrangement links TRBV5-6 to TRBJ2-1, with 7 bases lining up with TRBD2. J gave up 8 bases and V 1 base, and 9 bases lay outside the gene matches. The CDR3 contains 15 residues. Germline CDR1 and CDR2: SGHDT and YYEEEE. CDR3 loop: CASSLTSASVDEQFF. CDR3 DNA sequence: TGTGCCAGCAGCTTGACTAGCGCCTCGGTGGATGAGCAGTTCTTC.

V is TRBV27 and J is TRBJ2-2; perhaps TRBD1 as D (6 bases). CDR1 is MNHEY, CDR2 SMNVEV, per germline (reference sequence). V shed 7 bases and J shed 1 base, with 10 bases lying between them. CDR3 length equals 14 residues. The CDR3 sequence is CASKIQGNTGELFF. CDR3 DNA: TGTGCCAGCAAAATACAGGGGAACACCGGGGAGCTGTTTTTT.

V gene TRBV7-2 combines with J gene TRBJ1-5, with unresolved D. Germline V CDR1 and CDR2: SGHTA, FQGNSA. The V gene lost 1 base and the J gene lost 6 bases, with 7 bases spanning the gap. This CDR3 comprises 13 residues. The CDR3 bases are TGTGCCAGCAGCTTAGTGGCGAGTCAGCCCCAGCATTTT. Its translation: CASSLVASQPQHF.

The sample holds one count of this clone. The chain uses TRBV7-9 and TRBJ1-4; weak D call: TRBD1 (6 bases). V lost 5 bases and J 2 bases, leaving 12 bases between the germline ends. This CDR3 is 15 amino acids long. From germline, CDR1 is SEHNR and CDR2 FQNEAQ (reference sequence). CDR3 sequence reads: CASSPDRNTNEKLFF. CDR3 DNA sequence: TGTGCCAGCAGCCCCGACAGGAACACTAATGAAAAACTGTTTTTT.

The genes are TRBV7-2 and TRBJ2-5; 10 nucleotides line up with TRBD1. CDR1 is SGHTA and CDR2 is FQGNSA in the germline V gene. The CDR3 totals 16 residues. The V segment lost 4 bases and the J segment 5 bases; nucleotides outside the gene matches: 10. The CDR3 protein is CASSSAGTGVRETQYF. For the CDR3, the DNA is TGTGCCAGCAGCTCAGCCGGGACAGGGGTGAGGGAGACCCAGTACTTC.